These T cell receptor beta chains were read from a single sample in a study of T cell responses to AZD1222 COVID-19 vaccine. Method: immunoSEQ multiplex PCR; TCRdb's copy keeps in-frame clones and lacks some. Of 120,000 or so clones in the sample, around 89% were seen once. The specimen comprised peripheral blood, sampled on day 0 of AZD1222 vaccination. These receptors all stem from an adult in good health. The conserved cysteine and the conserved F or W are not part of the CDR3 here. The D gene is left open where the match is weak.

>.|TRBJ1-1|TRBV18
ASSPIRNTEAF
>.|TRBJ1-1|TRBV6-5
ASSYWENTEAF
>.|TRBJ2-2|TRBV12-5
ASGWDTHTGELF
>.|TRBJ2-7|TRBV6-1
ASSEARFPSKDYEQY
>TRBD1|TRBJ2-7|TRBV7-2
ASSIGGGEQY
>TRBD2|TRBJ2-3|TRBV7-9
ASSFSGGTDTQY
>TRBD1|TRBJ2-7|TRBV19
ASSIAGGAYEQY
>.|TRBJ2-5|TRBV7-9
ASSLGQLQETQY
>.|TRBJ1-1|TRBV5-5
ASSLQASNTEAF
>.|TRBJ2-3|TRBV10-3
AISEISTDTQY
>.|TRBJ1-1|TRBV5-1
ASSKRANTEAF
>.|TRBJ1-5|TRBV4-2
ASSQDGQAGNQPQH
>.|TRBJ2-5|TRBV27
ASSPEAGEETQY
>.|TRBJ1-1|TRBV5-5
ASSSTRTEYTEAF
>.|TRBJ1-6|TRBV5-4
ASSLQGLNSPLH
>.|TRBJ1-6|TRBV6-5
ASSRNPMLGSPLH
>.|TRBJ1-2|TRBV2
ASGKDYYGYT
>TRBD1|TRBJ1-1|TRBV4-2
ASSQTSWTGATEAF
>TRBD1|TRBJ1-1|TRBV7-2
ASNYGQGNTEAF
>TRBD2|TRBJ2-3|TRBV6-5
ASSQWTSGVSQY
>.|TRBJ1-2|TRBV7-2
ASSLGGSGYGYT
>.|TRBJ2-1|TRBV7-8
ASSLGRTTNKQF
>.|TRBJ2-7|TRBV5-1
ASSLDRPTYEQY
>.|TRBJ1-1|TRBV19
ASSIPNRAKDTEAF
>.|TRBJ1-2|TRBV27
ASSQQGDYGYT
>.|TRBJ1-3|TRBV5-6
ASSSGGEGGNTIY
>.|TRBJ1-1|TRBV29-1
SWGPGMGTEAF
>TRBD2|TRBJ2-4|TRBV28
ASSLAGVNIQY
>.|TRBJ1-6|TRBV9
AGGEGLNSPLH
>.|TRBJ1-2|TRBV5-3
ARSGDRLVT
>TRBD1|TRBJ2-7|TRBV27
ASSWGTGGSYEQY
>.|TRBJ1-1|TRBV2
ASSPSGAGNTEAF
>.|TRBJ2-3|TRBV7-3
ASSLTGVPDTQY
>.|TRBJ2-2|TRBV7-2
ASSLWTGGTGELF
>TRBD1|TRBJ1-3|TRBV28
ASSFGPGQGVYGNTIY
>TRBD1|TRBJ1-6|TRBV5-6
ASSFGTVPGSPLH
>.|TRBJ2-6|TRBV5-4
ASHTSLSSGANVLT
>.|TRBJ2-5|TRBV7-8
ASSVGTQETQY
>TRBD1|TRBJ1-5|TRBV27
ASRRGNQPQH
>.|TRBJ1-5|TRBV15
ATSKRRPETDDQPQH
>TRBD1|TRBJ1-1|TRBV4-3
ASSLRTGGKVGTEAF